A selection of T cell receptor beta chains follows, all from one sample in a study of blood T cell repertoires in COVID-19. Sequenced by immunoSEQ multiplex PCR; TCRdb stores in-frame clones only, minus some. The profile shows under 200,000 clones, about 85% of them singletons. What was sequenced was PBMCs or T cells enriched from blood (not recorded which). The receptors here all came from a woman in her thirties or forties with acute COVID-19. Each CDR3 is given with its conserved first and last residue.

>TRBJ2-1|TRBV6-5
CASGTSGRVWDEQFF
>TRBJ1-2|TRBV2
CASSIAGGDYTF
>TRBJ2-1|TRBV11-2
CASSLVRKRESSYNEQFF
>TRBJ1-6|TRBV27
CASSYQGQGLSPLHF
>TRBJ1-2|TRBV7-8
CASSPAAGSGGYTF
>TRBJ1-6|TRBV24-1
CATSVRGRSPLHF
>TRBJ2-2|TRBV5-4
CASSLQGANTGELFF
>TRBJ2-3|TRBV5-1
CASSLGQTSTDTQYF
>TRBJ2-1|TRBV30
CAWRRGLTSGRADEQFF
>TRBJ1-1|TRBV19
CASSSVFRGSTEAFF
>TRBJ2-1|TRBV5-5
CASSLGRDVVNEQFF
>TRBJ2-1|TRBV9
CASSPIAGGFYNEQFF
>TRBJ1-4|TRBV19
CASIPGSHRGRNPPPYEKLFF
>TRBJ1-3|TRBV5-6
CASSFSRGPGNTIYF
>TRBJ2-1|TRBV5-1
CASSFRDTADNEQFF
>TRBJ1-2|TRBV7-2
CASSFPTGGQSGYTF
>TRBJ1-2|TRBV10-3
CAITGDRGANYGYTF
>TRBJ2-1|TRBV20-1
CSASVQRDHNEQFF
>TRBJ1-3|TRBV19
CASIRTGTFSGNTIYF
>TRBJ2-7|TRBV13
CASSHGSFSSYEQYF
>TRBJ1-1|TRBV12-3/TRBV12-4
CASSWDRGTEAFF
>TRBJ1-2|TRBV19
CASSIKTSNYGYTF
>TRBJ1-2|TRBV27
CASSFTANYGYTF
>TRBJ2-1|TRBV6-5
CASSYSTGSYEQFF
>TRBJ1-1|TRBV5-1
CASSYGQEAFF
>TRBJ2-1|TRBV7-3
CASSFSLAGTDEQFF
>TRBJ1-2|TRBV4-1
CASSQVRDRTLYGYTF